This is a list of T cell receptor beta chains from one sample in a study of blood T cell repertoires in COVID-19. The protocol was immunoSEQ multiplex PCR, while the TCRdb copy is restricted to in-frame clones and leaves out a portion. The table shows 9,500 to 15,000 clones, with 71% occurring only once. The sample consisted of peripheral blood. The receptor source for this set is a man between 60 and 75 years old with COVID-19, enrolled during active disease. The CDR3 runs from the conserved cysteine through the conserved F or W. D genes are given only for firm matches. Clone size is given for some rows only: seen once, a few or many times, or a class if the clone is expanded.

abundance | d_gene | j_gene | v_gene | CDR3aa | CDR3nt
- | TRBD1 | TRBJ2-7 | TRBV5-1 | CASSPWDRELEEQYF | TGCGCCAGCAGCCCGTGGGACAGGGAACTAGAGGAGCAGTACTTC
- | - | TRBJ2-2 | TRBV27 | CASSRQPNTGELFF | TGTGCCAGCAGCCGACAGCCTAACACCGGGGAGCTGTTTTTT
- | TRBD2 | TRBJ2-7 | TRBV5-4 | CASSPGLAGGYEQYF | TGTGCCAGCAGCCCGGGACTAGCGGGGGGCTACGAGCAGTACTTC
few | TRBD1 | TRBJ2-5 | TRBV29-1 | CSADRVETQYF | TGCAGCGCTGACAGGGTGGAGACCCAGTACTTC
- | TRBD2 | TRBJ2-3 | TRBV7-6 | CASSFRTSEVTDTQYF | TGTGCCAGCAGCTTCCGGACTAGCGAGGTCACAGATACGCAGTATTTT
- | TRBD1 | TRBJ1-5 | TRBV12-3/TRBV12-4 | CASRRQGEQPQHF | TGTGCCAGCAGGCGACAGGGCGAACAGCCCCAGCATTTT
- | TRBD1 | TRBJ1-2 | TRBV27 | CASSAKGQFYGYTF | TGTGCCAGCAGTGCTAAGGGACAGTTTTATGGCTACACCTTC
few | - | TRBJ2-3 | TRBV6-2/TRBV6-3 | CASSPRTSTDTQYF | TGTGCCAGCAGTCCCCGGACTAGCACAGATACGCAGTATTTT
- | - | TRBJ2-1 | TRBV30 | CAWSVEGEQFF | TGTGCCTGGAGTGTTGAGGGTGAGCAGTTCTTC
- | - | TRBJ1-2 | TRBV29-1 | CSVLGGGVGYTF | TGCAGCGTCCTTGGGGGAGGGGTAGGCTACACCTTC
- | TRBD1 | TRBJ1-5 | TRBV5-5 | CASSTGQGARDQPQHF | TGTGCCAGCAGCACCGGACAGGGGGCGCGGGATCAGCCCCAGCATTTT
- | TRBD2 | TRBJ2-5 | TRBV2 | CASTGGEYQETQYF | TGTGCCAGCACGGGGGGGGAGTACCAAGAGACCCAGTACTTC
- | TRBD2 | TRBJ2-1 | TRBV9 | CASSVAGTSGFHNEQFF | TGTGCCAGCAGCGTAGCAGGAACTAGCGGTTTCCACAATGAACAGTTCTTC
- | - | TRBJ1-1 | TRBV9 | CASSPRPNTEAFF | TGTGCCAGCAGCCCCCGTCCCAACACTGAAGCTTTCTTT
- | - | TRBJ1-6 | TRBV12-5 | CASGFAAGSPLHF | TGTGCTAGTGGTTTCGCTGCGGGTTCACCCCTCCACTTT
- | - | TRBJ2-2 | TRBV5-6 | CASSWGPPGELFF | TGTGCCAGCAGCTGGGGCCCGCCCGGGGAGCTGTTTTTT
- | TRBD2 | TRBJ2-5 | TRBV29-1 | CSVEAGTSGGGTQYF | TGCAGCGTTGAAGCCGGGACTAGCGGGGGGGGGACCCAGTACTTC
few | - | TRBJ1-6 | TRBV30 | CAWTRKNSPLHF | TGTGCCTGGACGAGGAAGAATTCACCCCTCCACTTT
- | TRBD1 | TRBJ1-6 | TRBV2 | CASRQGTSSPLHF | TGTGCCAGCAGACAGGGGACCTCTTCACCCCTCCACTTT
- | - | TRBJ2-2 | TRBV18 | CASSLSQAIISTGELFF | TGTGCCAGCTCACTCTCTCAGGCGATCATTTCCACCGGGGAGCTGTTTTTT
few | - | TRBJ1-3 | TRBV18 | CASSPGGSSGNTIYF | TGTGCCAGCTCACCAGGGGGCAGCTCTGGAAACACCATATATTTT
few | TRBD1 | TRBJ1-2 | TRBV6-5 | CASRPGGANYGYTF | TGTGCCAGCAGACCAGGGGGCGCGAACTATGGCTACACCTTC
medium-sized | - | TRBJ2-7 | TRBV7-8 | CASSAPGQAYEQYF | TGTGCCAGCAGCGCTCCGGGACAAGCCTACGAGCAGTACTTC
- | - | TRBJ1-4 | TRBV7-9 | CASSLAWGLNEKLFF | TGTGCCAGCAGCTTAGCGTGGGGCCTTAATGAAAAACTGTTTTTT
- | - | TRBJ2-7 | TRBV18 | CASSRAGTLYEQYF | TGTGCCAGCTCACGGGCCGGGACACTCTACGAGCAGTACTTC
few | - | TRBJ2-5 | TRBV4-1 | CASSQDLETQYF | TGCGCCAGCAGCCAAGATCTGGAGACCCAGTACTTC
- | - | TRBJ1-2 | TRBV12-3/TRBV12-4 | CASSLRGSYGYTF | TGTGCCAGCAGTTTGCGAGGGAGCTATGGCTACACCTTC
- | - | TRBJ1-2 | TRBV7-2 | CASSVRQQGGYTF | TGTGCCAGCAGCGTACGACAGCAGGGGGGCTACACCTTC
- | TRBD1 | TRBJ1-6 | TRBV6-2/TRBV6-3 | CASSDLGQGNSPLHF | TGTGCCAGCAGTGACTTGGGACAGGGGAATTCACCCCTCCACTTT
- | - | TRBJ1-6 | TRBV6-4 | CASSDWGVNSPLHF | TGTGCCAGCAGTGACTGGGGAGTTAATTCACCCCTCCACTTT
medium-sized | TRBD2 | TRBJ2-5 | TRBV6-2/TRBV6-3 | CASSYWGGVETQYF | TGTGCCAGCAGTTACTGGGGGGGAGTGGAGACCCAGTACTTC
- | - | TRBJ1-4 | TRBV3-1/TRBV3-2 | CASSQDLGGGEKLFF | TGTGCCAGCAGCCAAGACCTGGGGGGGGGTGAAAAACTGTTTTTT
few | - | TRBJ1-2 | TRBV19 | CASRISGSYYGYTF | TGTGCCAGTAGGATTTCGGGGAGTTACTATGGCTACACCTTC
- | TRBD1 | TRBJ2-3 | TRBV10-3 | CAISEPGQGAGDTQYF | TGTGCCATCAGTGAGCCGGGACAGGGGGCTGGAGATACGCAGTATTTT
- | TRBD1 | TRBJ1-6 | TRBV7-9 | CASSTLQGAESPLHF | TGTGCCAGCAGCACCTTACAGGGGGCGGAATCACCCCTCCACTTT
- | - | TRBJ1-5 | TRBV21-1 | CASSKSPQGNSNQPQHF | TGTGCCAGCAGCAAATCTCCACAGGGAAATAGCAATCAGCCCCAGCATTTT
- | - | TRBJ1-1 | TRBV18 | CASSHQGTEAFF | TGTGCCAGCTCACATCAGGGAACTGAAGCTTTCTTT
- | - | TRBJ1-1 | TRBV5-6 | CASSFYSLLNTEAFF | TGTGCCAGCAGTTTTTACAGCCTGCTGAACACTGAAGCTTTCTTT
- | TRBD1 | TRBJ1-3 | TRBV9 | CASSSTTGPSSGNTIYF | TGTGCCAGCAGCTCAACGACAGGGCCCAGCTCTGGAAACACCATATATTTT
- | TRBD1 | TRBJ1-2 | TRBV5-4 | CASSTRDRGHGYTF | TGTGCCAGCAGCACCCGGGACAGGGGGCATGGCTACACCTTC
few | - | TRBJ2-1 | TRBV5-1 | CASSLEKRTTFYNEQFF | TGCGCCAGCAGCTTGGAGAAAAGGACTACATTCTACAATGAGCAGTTCTTC
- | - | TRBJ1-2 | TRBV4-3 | CASSQVLGLGLGYTF | TGCGCCAGCAGCCAAGTGTTGGGGTTGGGACTTGGCTACACCTTC
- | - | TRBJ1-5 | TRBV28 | CASSLLTDPVWAQHF | TGTGCCAGCAGTTTATTAACAGACCCCGTATGGGCCCAGCATTTT
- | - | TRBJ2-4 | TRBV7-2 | CASSPGVGAKNIQYF | TGTGCCAGCAGTCCAGGGGTGGGCGCCAAAAACATTCAGTACTTC
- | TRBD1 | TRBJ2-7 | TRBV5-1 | CASSISGTGGFHEQYF | TGCGCCAGCAGCATCTCCGGGACAGGGGGCTTCCACGAGCAGTACTTC
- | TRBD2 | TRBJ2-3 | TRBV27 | CASSLFPGGGPTDTQYF | TGTGCCAGCAGTTTATTCCCCGGCGGGGGGCCAACAGATACGCAGTATTTT
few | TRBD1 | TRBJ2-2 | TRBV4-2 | CASSRSGQGVTSPGELFF | TGTGCCAGCAGCCGGTCGGGACAGGGTGTCACCAGTCCCGGGGAGCTGTTTTTT
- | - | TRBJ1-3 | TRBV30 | CAWSGSGHLSGNTIYF | TGTGCCTGGAGTGGGTCAGGACACCTCTCTGGAAACACCATATATTTT
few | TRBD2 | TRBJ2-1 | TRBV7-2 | CASSLEVGGGSHNEQFF | TGTGCCAGCAGCTTAGAGGTGGGCGGGGGATCCCACAATGAGCAGTTCTTC
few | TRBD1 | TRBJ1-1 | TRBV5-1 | CASSLEKEHRGKNTEAFF | TGCGCCAGCAGCTTGGAGAAAGAACACAGGGGCAAGAACACTGAAGCTTTCTTT
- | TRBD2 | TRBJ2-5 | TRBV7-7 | CASRAVGRQETQYF | TGTGCTAGCAGGGCTGTCGGGAGGCAAGAGACCCAGTACTTC